This record concerns one T cell receptor (beta chain) sequence. CDR1 SGHRS and CDR2 YFSETQ come from the germline V gene. Trimming cost V 0 bases and J 6 bases, with 12 bases left between them. This CDR3 is built from 14 residues. This sample stems from a study of CD8 T cells in Susac syndrome. Reverse transcription of 0.5 to 1 ug RNA was performed with random hexamers. Multiplex PCR with immunoSEQ amplified the TCR beta CDR3 across 54 Vbeta and 13 Jbeta. One entry per CDR3 protein, called by TCRdb with MiXCR from the immunoSEQ multiplex PCR reads. The data hold some 170,000 distinct CDR3 sequences, with 90% to 95% observed a single time.

The TCR comes from a human donor in good health. J is TRBJ1-1 and V is TRBV5-1; D unclear. The sample comprised CD4+ T cells from PBMCs. The CDR3 bases are TGCGCCAGCAGCTTGGTGGCCGCGTTCTCTGAAGCTTTCTTT. Its translation is CASSLVAAFSEAFF.